This T cell receptor beta chain was found in a study of T cell responses to AZD1222 COVID-19 vaccine. This CDR3 comprises 16 residues. Germline CDR1 reads LNHDA; CDR2 reads SQIVND (reference sequence). Deletions cut 3 bases from V and 0 bases from J, with 11 bases between. Libraries were prepared by immunoSEQ multiplex PCR; TCRdb keeps only in-frame clonotypes and omits some of them. The table includes under 150,000 clones, 70% to 90% detected once. V gene TRBV19 combines with J gene TRBJ1-4; D call uncertain. This TCR derives from an adult in good health. The input for sequencing was peripheral blood, taken on day 0 of AZD1222 vaccination. In DNA, the CDR3 is TGTGCCAGTAGTATTGGAGACCGTGCAACTAATGAAAAACTGTTTTTT. It codes for CASSIGDRATNEKLFF.